The 28 T cell receptor beta chains below were found in one sample sequenced in a study of blood T cells in healthy people across ages. The authors ran a second PCR of roughly 6 to 12 cycles using a sample-barcoded 5' primer and a J-beta primer mix. TCRdb reprocessed the 5' RACE reads with MiXCR, giving one entry per CDR3 protein. The top ten clones hold around a sixth of a sample with around 870,000 distinct CDR3 sequences, around 26% of them seen once. The source material was blood. These receptors were obtained from an elderly woman in good health.

There are many counts of this clonotype. The CDR3 DNA reads TGTGCCAGCAGTTCCGGGGGTTGGAACACTGAAGCTTTCTTT. It is translated as CASSSGGWNTEAFF. The chain couples TRBV12-3 or TRBV12-4 to TRBJ1-1, with D possibly TRBD1 on 5 matching bases. The CDR3 is 14 residues long. The V gene lost 4 bases and the J gene lost 1 base, with 10 bases spanning the gap.

As regards this clonotype: One base away lies a much larger clone, so this may be a sequencing read error. V gene TRBV5-1 combines with J gene TRBJ2-7, with D tentatively TRBD1 (6 bases). Looked up from germline, CDR1 is SGHRS and CDR2 is YFSETQ. Trimming took 4 bases from V and 10 from J, leaving 21 bases between them. This CDR3 is 14 amino acids long. This CDR3 is CASSPDRTQEAQYF. The CDR3 nucleotides read TGCGCCAGCAGCCCCGACAGGACCCAAGAGGCCCAGTACTTC. Filled out from reference TRBV5-1 and TRBJ2-7, the complete variable domain reads KAGVTQTPRYLIKTRGQQVTLSCSPISGHRSVSWYQQTPGQGLQFLFEYFSETQRNKGNFPGRFSGRQFSNSRSEMNVSTLELGDSALYLCASSPDRTQEAQYFGPGTRLTVT.

This chain joins TRBV6-1 and TRBJ1-2; D remains unclear. CDR1 and CDR2 from the germline V gene are MNHNS and SASEGT. The CDR3 runs to 17 residues. V was clipped by 2 bases and J by 4 bases, with 20 bases between them. The CDR3 bases are TGTGCCAGCAGTGAACGCTGCTCCTGGGAAAGGAGCTATGGCTACACCTTC. It translates to CASSERCSWERSYGYTF.

As to this clonotype: A read error may explain this, as a much larger clone is one base away. The J gene is TRBJ2-7, the V gene TRBV28, with 8 bases matching TRBD1. This CDR3 is 14 amino acids long. CDR1 MDHEN and CDR2 SYDVKM come from the germline V gene. V gave up 5 bases and J gave up 3 bases; unmatched junction bases: 6. CDR3 DNA sequence: TGTGCCAGCAGTAGGACAGGGTCGCGCTACGAGCAGTACTTC. It yields the protein CASSRTGSRYEQYF.

This clonotype has ten or more counts. V usage is TRBV4-3 and J usage is TRBJ2-1, with D possibly TRBD2 on 5 matching bases. CDR1 LGHNA and CDR2 YSLEER come from the germline V gene. The ends were cut back, 4 bases at V and 0 bases at J, with 19 bases in the middle. The CDR3 extends over 18 amino acids. The CDR3: CASSPSPSAADSYNEQFF. Written as DNA, the CDR3 is TGCGCCAGCAGCCCTTCACCGTCAGCAGCGGACTCCTACAATGAGCAGTTCTTC.

J is TRBJ1-6 and V is TRBV27, with 8 bases that match TRBD1. Germline CDR1 is MNHEY and CDR2 is SMNVEV (reference sequence). The CDR3 extends over 15 amino acids. The J segment lost 10 bases and the V segment lost 1 base, leaving 6 bases of the junction unmatched. For the CDR3, the DNA is TGTGCCAGCAGTTTATGGACAGGGTTGGGCTCACCCCTCCACTTT. It encodes CASSLWTGLGSPLHF.

A few counts support this clonotype. The chain couples TRBV7-2 to TRBJ1-2, with a weak D call TRBD1 (6 bases). V lost 6 bases, J lost 1 base, and 18 bases lay in between. The CDR3 is 16 amino acids. Germline V CDR1 and CDR2: SGHTA, FQGNSA. CDR3 bases: TGTGCCAGCAGTTTTTTCGGACAGACCCTTAACTATGGCTACACCTTC. It is translated as CASSFFGQTLNYGYTF.

This clonotype was found many times. This rearrangement joins TRBV12-3 or TRBV12-4 to TRBJ1-1; D gene unclear. This CDR3 region has 12 residues. V dropped 6 bases and J dropped 2 bases, with 7 bases sitting between them. The CDR3 sequence is CASSYSNTEAFF. CDR3 coding DNA: TGTGCCAGCAGCTATTCTAACACTGAAGCTTTCTTT.

J is TRBJ1-4 and V is TRBV3-1, with D perhaps matching TRBD1 (5 bases). V lost 1 base and J 4 bases, leaving 10 bases between the germline ends. CDR3 size: 15 residues. CDR1 is LGHDT, CDR2 YNNKEL, per germline (reference sequence). The CDR3 nucleotides are TGTGCCAGCAGCCAAGTCGCTCAGGGTAATGAAAAACTGTTTTTT. Amino acids: CASSQVAQGNEKLFF.

Notes on this clonotype: This may be a read error: a much more frequent sequence differs by one nucleotide. The chain joins TRBV7-9 to TRBJ2-5; TRBD2 is a possible D gene (6 bases). V dropped 5 bases and J dropped 11 bases, with 18 bases sitting between them. Germline lookup yields CDR1 SEHNR and CDR2 FQNEAQ (reference sequence). The CDR3 runs 13 residues. The CDR3 nucleotides read TGTGCCAGCAGCCCGGACTACTACAATGAGCAGTACTTC. This translates into CASSPDYYNEQYF.

Comment on this clonotype: Given a much more abundant clone one base away, this may be a read error. The chain recombines TRBV24-1 with TRBJ2-5; possible D gene TRBD2, 6 bases. Trimming took off 1 base at V and 4 bases at J, with 15 bases between the two ends. CDR1 and CDR2 from the germline V gene are KGHDR and SFDVKD. The CDR3 has 16 residues. The CDR3 here is CATSDLSRGNRETQYF. For the CDR3, the DNA is TGTGCCACCAGTGATTTAAGTCGGGGGAACCGAGAGACCCAGTACTTC.

This clonotype was seen ten or more times. J is TRBJ2-7 and V is TRBV10-1; 10 bases fit TRBD2. CDR3 length: 14 residues. CDR1 and CDR2 (germline): WNHNN, SYGVQD (reference sequence). V gave up 4 bases and J gave up 4 bases; unmatched junction bases: 4. The CDR3 sequence: CASSGSGGIYEQYF. CDR3 DNA: TGCGCCAGCAGTGGTAGCGGGGGGATATACGAGCAGTACTTC.

This clonotype was picked up many times. The chain has TRBV18 and TRBJ2-7; TRBD1 matches 7 bases. The CDR3 contains 14 residues. CDR1 is KGHSH, CDR2 LQKENI, per germline. The V gene end was trimmed by 3 bases and the J gene end by 2 bases; junction bases not matched to a gene: 4. CDR3 amino acids: CASSPRQGTYEQYF. DNA for the CDR3: TGTGCCAGCTCACCTAGACAGGGTACCTACGAGCAGTACTTC.

Points on this clonotype: A much larger clone lies one base from this, so it may be a read error. The V gene is TRBV6-2 or TRBV6-3, the J gene TRBJ2-3; tentative D call: TRBD1 (5 bases). Germline V lookup: CDR1 MNHEY, CDR2 SVGEGT. This CDR3 has 17 residues. CDR3 sequence: CAGSYNRRSPSTDTQYF. In nucleotides, the CDR3 is TGTGCCGGCAGTTACAACAGGCGATCACCTAGCACAGATACGCAGTATTTT.

This clonotype was recorded a few times. V gene TRBV20-1 combines with J gene TRBJ1-5, with 9 positions matching TRBD1. The CDR3 sequence is 18 residues long. The J segment lost 4 bases and the V segment lost 0 bases, leaving 13 bases of the junction unmatched. CDR1 and CDR2 (germline): DFQATT, SNEGSKA (reference sequence). DNA of the CDR3: TGCAGTGCTAGAGATTCCCGGGACAGGGACGGGGCTAATCAGCCCCAGCATTTT. Residues: CSARDSRDRDGANQPQHF.

This clonotype was seen just once. This chain joins TRBV2 and TRBJ2-5; 7 bases fit TRBD2. Germline V gives CDR1 SNHLY, CDR2 FYNNEI. Losses at the gene ends were 8 bases for V and 9 bases for J; bases not matched to a gene: 9. The CDR3 has 12 residues. The CDR3: CASEADRGAQYF. The CDR3 DNA reads TGTGCCAGCGAAGCAGATCGGGGGGCCCAGTACTTC. Combining the CDR3 with reference TRBV2 and TRBJ2-5 gives the whole variable domain EPEVTQTPSHQVTQMGQEVILRCVPISNHLYFYWYRQILGQKVEFLVSFYNNEISEKSEIFDDQFSVERPDGSNFTLKIRSTKLEDSAMYFCASEADRGAQYFGPGTRLLVL.

This clonotype was recorded once. The junction departs from the called germline gene at one end, perhaps through a read error. The chain has TRBV5-1 and TRBJ2-1, with 13 bases fitting TRBD2. The length of the CDR3 is 17 residues. Germline V gives CDR1 SGHRS, CDR2 YFSETQ. The DNA of the CDR3 is TGTGCCAGCAGCGGGGGGGGACTAGCGGGGTCTTGGAATGAGCAGTTCTTC. It encodes CASSGGGLAGSWNEQFF.

This clonotype was counted ten times or more. This chain links TRBV20-1 with TRBJ2-1, with 9 bases aligning to TRBD2. There are 14 residues in the CDR3. Looked up from germline, CDR1 is DFQATT and CDR2 is SNEGSKA (reference sequence). Losses at the gene ends were 5 bases for V and 7 bases for J; bases not matched to a gene: 9. The chain's CDR3 is CSAYSLAGTNEQFF. The DNA of the CDR3 is TGCAGTGCTTACTCACTAGCGGGCACTAATGAGCAGTTCTTC.

This clonotype came up a few times. This may be a read error, as it is one base from a much larger clone. The chain uses TRBV3-1 and TRBJ2-5; D possibly corresponds to TRBD2 (6 bases). The CDR3 is 15 amino acids. Germline loops: CDR1 LGHDT, CDR2 YNNKEL (reference sequence). The CDR3 nucleotides are TGTGCCAGCAGCCAAGTCCCAGGTTGGGGGGAGACCCGGTACTTC. The encoded protein is CASSQVPGWGETRYF.

This clonotype was seen only once. Possible read error: a much larger clone is one base away. The chain recombines TRBV12-3 or TRBV12-4 with TRBJ1-2, with D perhaps matching TRBD1 (5 bases). V was pared by 8 bases and J by 4 bases, with 14 bases between. The CDR3 has 13 residues. The CDR3 region has the DNA TGTGCCAGCTTGGGCGGGGACGGCTATGGCTACACCTTC. Translated: CASLGGDGYGYTF.

This clonotype has at least ten counts. The chain is built from TRBV12-3 or TRBV12-4 and TRBJ2-6, with D hard to call. The CDR3 sequence is 13 residues long. V was trimmed by 9 bases and J by 1 base, leaving 7 bases between them. CDR3 loop: CASWASGANVLTF. The CDR3 DNA reads as TGTGCCAGTTGGGCGTCTGGGGCCAACGTCCTGACTTTC.

This clonotype was seen at least ten times. This chain connects TRBV25-1 to TRBJ1-1, with 9 bases lining up with TRBD1. The trim removed 1 base at V and 5 bases at J, leaving 8 bases unmatched. The CDR3 is made up of 16 amino acids. Germline lookup yields CDR1 MGHDK and CDR2 SYGVNS. The CDR3, as DNA: TGTGCCAGCAGTGAATTCTCGGGACAGGGACGGACTGAAGCTTTCTTT. As protein: CASSEFSGQGRTEAFF.

This clonotype was counted between two and nine times. A much larger clone lies one base from this, so it may be a read error. V gene TRBV5-1 combines with J gene TRBJ2-1; no definite D call. TRBJ2-7 explains the end of the DNA better; the J call may be wrong. The germline gives CDR1 SGHRS, CDR2 YFSETQ. This CDR3 has 14 residues. For the CDR3, the DNA is TGCGCCAGCAGCTTTGGAGATTCCTACAATGAGCAGTACTTC. As protein: CASSFGDSYNEQYF.

Note on this clonotype: Compared with germline, one end of the junction differs, possibly owing to a read error. The chain joins TRBV12-3 or TRBV12-4 to TRBJ2-7; no reliable D call. This CDR3 contains 15 residues. CDR3 residues: CANSSQGSRSYEQYF. DNA for the CDR3: TGTGCCAACAGTTCCCAAGGGTCGCGCTCCTACGAGCAGTACTTC.

This clonotype was counted a few times. V is TRBV11-2 and J is TRBJ1-1; 7 bases map to TRBD1. The germline V gene has CDR1 SGHAT and CDR2 FQNNGV. This CDR3 comprises 15 residues. V shed 5 bases and J 1 base; nucleotides not matched to a gene: 7. The CDR3 is CASSPSGQANTEAFF. The CDR3 nucleotides are TGTGCCAGCAGCCCTTCCGGACAGGCGAACACTGAAGCTTTCTTT.

The gene calls are TRBV27 and TRBJ2-1; no reliable D call. The CDR3 consists of 15 residues. V lost 1 base and J 1 base, leaving 8 bases between the germline ends. Germline lookup yields CDR1 MNHEY and CDR2 SMNVEV (reference sequence). The CDR3, as DNA: TGTGCCAGCAGTTTATATCGAAGTTCCTACAATGAGCAGTTCTTC. Translation: CASSLYRSSYNEQFF.

In this sample, this clonotype turned up many times. V and J are TRBV6-2 or TRBV6-3 and TRBJ2-1; 9 nucleotides agree with TRBD2. Germline V gene sequence: CDR1 MNHEY, CDR2 SVGEGT. This CDR3 region has 17 residues. Germline trimming cut 2 bases from V and 8 bases from J; bases unmatched to any gene: 13. CDR3 residues: CASSYGPTRGGAHEQFF. The CDR3 DNA reads as TGTGCCAGCAGTTACGGGCCCACTCGCGGGGGGGCCCATGAGCAGTTCTTC.

This clonotype was detected many times. The CDR3 spells CASSQTLVSYEQYF. The CDR3, as DNA: TGTGCCAGCAGCCAAACTCTAGTATCCTACGAGCAGTACTTC. This rearrangement joins TRBV3-1 to TRBJ2-7; D is unresolved. Germline V CDR1 and CDR2: LGHDT, YNNKEL (reference sequence). V lost 2 bases and J lost 1, with 9 bases in between. The CDR3 loop spans 14 amino acids.